These 21 T cell receptor beta chains came from one sample sequenced in a study of blood T cell repertoires in COVID-19. Generated by immunoSEQ multiplex PCR, the TCRdb table keeps only in-frame clones and is missing some. The table has around 260,000 clones, around 92% seen once. The sequenced material came from peripheral blood. The receptors derive from a person aged 18 to 30 with COVID-19, enrolled during active disease.

The chain recombines TRBV2 with TRBJ2-3; TRBD1 aligns across 7 bases. Germline assignment: CDR1 SNHLY and CDR2 FYNNEI. V lost 10 bases to trimming and J lost 2 bases; unmatched junction nucleotides: 6. The CDR3 is made up of 13 amino acids. The CDR3, as DNA: TGTGCCACCAAGGGGACAGACACAGATACGCAGTATTTT. Translation gives CATKGTDTDTQYF.

The rearrangement links TRBV12-3 or TRBV12-4 to TRBJ1-5, with 9 bases matching TRBD1. This CDR3 comprises 12 residues. Trimming took 5 bases from V and 7 from J; bases not matched to a gene: 0. The CDR3 loop is CASSGQGQPQHF. In DNA, the CDR3 is TGTGCCAGCAGTGGACAGGGGCAGCCCCAGCATTTT.

The CDR3 nucleotides are TGTGCCAGCAGCATGGGGACAGGGCGCGAGCAGTACTTC. Amino acid sequence: CASSMGTGREQYF. V usage is TRBV11-3 and J usage is TRBJ2-7, with 9 bases matching TRBD1. Looked up from germline, CDR1 is SGHNT and CDR2 is YENEEA. The J segment lost 6 bases and the V segment lost 5 bases, leaving 5 bases of the junction unmatched. CDR3 size: 13 residues. Variable domain in full (rest from reference TRBV11-3 and TRBJ2-7): EAGVVQSPRYKIIEKKQPVAFWCNPISGHNTLYWYLQNLGQGPELLIRYENEEAVDDSQLPKDRFSAERLKGVDSTLKIQPAELGDSAVYLCASSMGTGREQYFGPGTRLTVT.

This chain uses TRBV2 with TRBJ2-7, with 9 bases that match TRBD1. The germline V gene encodes CDR1 SNHLY and CDR2 FYNNEI. Trimming removed 4 bases from V and 7 bases from J; junction bases left unmatched: 11. The CDR3 is made up of 15 amino acids. The CDR3 DNA is TGTGCCAGCAGTGCTTCCCGGGACAGGGTTGGGGAGCAGTACTTC. It encodes CASSASRDRVGEQYF.

This clone was picked up one time. V is TRBV2 and J is TRBJ1-2; 8 positions agree with TRBD1. V dropped 4 bases and J dropped 6; count of bases not matched to a gene: 1. There are 12 residues in the CDR3. Germline V gives CDR1 SNHLY, CDR2 FYNNEI. The CDR3, as DNA: TGTGCCAGCAGTGGACAGGGGAATGGCTACACCTTC. It codes for CASSGQGNGYTF. Variable domain in full (rest from reference TRBV2 and TRBJ1-2): EPEVTQTPSHQVTQMGQEVILRCVPISNHLYFYWYRQILGQKVEFLVSFYNNEISEKSEIFDDQFSVERPDGSNFTLKIRSTKLEDSAMYFCASSGQGNGYTFGSGTRLTVV.

This clone was observed a single time. The V call is TRBV9, the J call TRBJ1-2, with 8 bases fitting TRBD1. Germline CDR1 and CDR2: SGDLS and YYNGEE. CDR3 length: 13 residues. V dropped 3 bases and J dropped 7; count of bases not matched to a gene: 5. DNA for the CDR3: TGTGCCAGCAGCGAGCCTGGACAGGGTGGCTACACCTTC. This encodes CASSEPGQGGYTF.

The CDR3 DNA is TGTGCCAGCAGTGGGGTGGGGCTCGAGACCCAGTACTTC. This gives the protein CASSGVGLETQYF. The V call is TRBV2, the J call TRBJ2-5; tentative D call: TRBD1 (5 bases). Trimming stripped 4 bases from V and 5 bases from J, with 11 bases between. CDR3 length: 13 amino acids. From germline, CDR1 is SNHLY and CDR2 FYNNEI.

The chain links TRBV5-1 to TRBJ1-1; 7 bases are a match to TRBD1. The junction had 7 bases not matched to a gene; V was cut back by 3 bases and J by 8 bases. CDR1 is SGHRS, CDR2 YFSETQ, per germline. The CDR3 runs 13 residues. The CDR3 DNA reads TGCGCCAGCAGCTCGAGGGGGACAGCCGAAGCTTTCTTT. Translation gives CASSSRGTAEAFF.

J is TRBJ1-5 and V is TRBV21-1. TRBV21-1 corresponds to a pseudogene. The CDR3 is made up of 18 amino acids. CDR3 coding DNA: TGTGCCAGCAGCTTAAAAAAACGGGGAGCTTATAGCAATCAGCCCCAGCATTTT. Translating it yields CASSLKKRGAYSNQPQHF.

The chain uses TRBV9 and TRBJ2-1; unclear D gene. The V gene lost 0 bases and the J gene lost 10 bases, with 11 bases spanning the gap. Germline values: CDR1 SGDLS, CDR2 YYNGEE. This CDR3 has 13 amino acids. CDR3 sequence reads: CASSVGNYGEQFF. Written as DNA, the CDR3 is TGTGCCAGCAGCGTAGGGAACTACGGCGAGCAGTTCTTC.

The chain couples TRBV19 to TRBJ1-5; no reliable D call. V lost 2 bases to trimming and J lost 4 bases, with 9 bases between them. The CDR3 totals 14 residues. From germline, CDR1 is LNHDA and CDR2 SQIVND (reference sequence). The CDR3 protein is CASSIITANQPQHF. The CDR3 DNA is TGTGCCAGTAGTATAATTACAGCAAATCAGCCCCAGCATTTT.

The genes are TRBV28 and TRBJ2-7; D call uncertain. Trimming stripped 10 bases from V and 3 bases from J, with 13 bases between. Germline V gene lookup returns CDR1 MDHEN and CDR2 SYDVKM. The CDR3 spans 12 residues. CDR3 DNA sequence: TGTGCCACCCAAGGAAGGAGCTACGAGCAGTACTTC. Translated: CATQGRSYEQYF.

This sequence joins TRBV11-2 and TRBJ2-2, with 10 bases matching TRBD1. From germline, CDR1 is SGHAT and CDR2 FQNNGV. The V segment lost 5 bases and the J segment 7 bases; nucleotides outside the gene matches: 13. The CDR3 loop spans 17 amino acids. For the CDR3, the DNA is TGTGCCAGCAGCCTATCCGGGACAGGGGAGTTTCACGGGGAGCTGTTTTTT. Protein sequence: CASSLSGTGEFHGELFF.

The rearrangement uses TRBV4-3 and TRBJ2-5; a possible D gene is TRBD1 (5 bases). The CDR3 contains 14 residues. V was trimmed by 0 bases and J by 7 bases, leaving 12 bases between them. Germline CDR1 and CDR2: LGHNA and YSLEER. The chain's CDR3 is CASSQDTGTGTQYF. The CDR3 DNA sequence: TGCGCCAGCAGCCAAGACACAGGAACGGGGACCCAGTACTTC.

This clone has more than one count but fewer than ten. The chain combines TRBV4-1 with TRBJ2-4; D is undetermined. The CDR3 spans 14 residues. Germline CDR1 and CDR2: MGHRA and YSYEKL. Trimming took off 2 bases at V and 6 bases at J, with 11 bases between the two ends. Here the CDR3 reads CASSQPPDRNIQYF. The CDR3 DNA is TGCGCCAGCAGCCAACCCCCTGATAGAAACATTCAGTACTTC.

The V call is TRBV21-1, the J call TRBJ2-3; TRBD2 is taken as the D call from the table, unchecked against the DNA. TRBV21-1 is termed a pseudogene. The CDR3 covers 14 residues. The CDR3 DNA sequence: TGTGCCAGCAAAAATTTCGGGGTCCAAAATACGCAGTATTTT. Translation gives CASKNFGVQNTQYF.

The V call is TRBV27, the J call TRBJ2-7, with TRBD1 matching over 7 bases. The CDR3 is 14 residues long. The junction had 9 bases not matched to a gene; V was cut back by 5 bases and J by 5 bases. Germline values: CDR1 MNHEY, CDR2 SMNVEV (reference sequence). The CDR3 DNA is TGTGCCAGCAGTAAGACAGGGCGCCCGGACGAGCAGTACTTC. Translation: CASSKTGRPDEQYF.

The chain employs TRBV27 and TRBJ2-6; 7 positions agree with TRBD1. Germline CDR1 reads MNHEY; CDR2 reads SMNVEV (reference sequence). The CDR3 totals 15 residues. V lost 6 bases to trimming and J lost 5 bases; unmatched junction nucleotides: 7. This CDR3 reads CASSQGEGWANVLTF. As DNA, the CDR3 is TGTGCCAGCAGCCAGGGGGAAGGCTGGGCCAACGTCCTGACTTTC.

V is TRBV7-9 and J is TRBJ2-2; possibly TRBD1 for D (7 bases). Germline lookup yields CDR1 SEHNR and CDR2 FQNEAQ (reference sequence). The CDR3 extends over 15 amino acids. The V end lost 8 bases, the J end lost 5 bases, and 18 bases lay between the germline ends. This CDR3 is CASSRDSGGTGELFF. CDR3 nucleotide sequence: TGTGCCAGCTCCCGGGACTCAGGGGGGACCGGGGAGCTGTTTTTT.

In its sample, this clone was seen once. V usage is TRBV7-8 and J usage is TRBJ2-6; 9 nucleotides align to TRBD1. This CDR3 has 15 amino acids. V trimming: 5 bases; J trimming: 2 bases; junction bases outside the gene matches: 1. Germline V lookup: CDR1 SGHVS, CDR2 FQNEAQ. In DNA, the CDR3 is TGTGCCAGCAGCACAGGGGGCGCTGGGGCCAACGTCCTGACTTTC. Translation: CASSTGGAGANVLTF. The entire variable domain, with the rest obtained from reference TRBV7-8 and TRBJ2-6, is as follows: GAGVSQSPRYKVAKRGQDVALRCDPISGHVSLFWYQQALGQGPEFLTYFQNEAQLDKSGLPSDRFFAERPEGSVSTLKIQRTQQEDSAVYLCASSTGGAGANVLTFGAGSRLTVL.

The rearrangement uses TRBV5-1 and TRBJ2-2, with D perhaps matching TRBD1 (5 bases). There are 13 residues in the CDR3. Per germline, CDR1 SGHRS and CDR2 YFSETQ. Trimming pared 4 bases from V and 8 bases from J, leaving 12 bases between. The CDR3 loop is CASSQDIMGELFF. The CDR3 DNA reads as TGCGCCAGCAGCCAGGACATTATGGGGGAGCTGTTTTTT.